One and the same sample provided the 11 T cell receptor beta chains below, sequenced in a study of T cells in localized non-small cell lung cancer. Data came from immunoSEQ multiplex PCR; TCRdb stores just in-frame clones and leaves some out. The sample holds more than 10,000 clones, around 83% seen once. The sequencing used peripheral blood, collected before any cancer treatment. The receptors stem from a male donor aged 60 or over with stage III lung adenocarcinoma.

The CDR3 here is CASRPTGNGQGYTF. DNA of the CDR3: TGTGCCAGCAGACCGACAGGGAACGGGCAGGGCTACACCTTC. The rearrangement uses TRBV28 and TRBJ1-2; 7 bases match TRBD1. The CDR3 loop spans 14 amino acids. Trimming cost V 6 bases and J 8 bases; bases outside gene matches: 12. CDR1 and CDR2 (germline): MDHEN, SYDVKM.

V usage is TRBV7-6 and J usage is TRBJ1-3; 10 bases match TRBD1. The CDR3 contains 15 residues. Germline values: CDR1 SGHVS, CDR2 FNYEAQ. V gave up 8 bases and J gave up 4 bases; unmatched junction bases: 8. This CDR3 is CASGVGQGVGNTIYF. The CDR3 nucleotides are TGTGCCAGCGGCGTTGGACAGGGGGTGGGAAACACCATATATTTT.

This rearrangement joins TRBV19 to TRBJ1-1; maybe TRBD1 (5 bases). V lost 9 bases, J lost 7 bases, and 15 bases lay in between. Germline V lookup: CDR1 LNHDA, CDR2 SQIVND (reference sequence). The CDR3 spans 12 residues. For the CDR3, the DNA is TGTGCCAGCAAACCTCAGGGTAATGAAGCTTTCTTT. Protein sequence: CASKPQGNEAFF.

CDR3 nucleotides: TGCGCCAGCAGCTCTGCAGGGGGCCAAGAGACCCAGTACTTC. The encoded protein is CASSSAGGQETQYF. V gene TRBV5-1 combines with J gene TRBJ2-5; 7 nucleotides line up with TRBD1. The CDR3 consists of 14 residues. Germline V gene lookup returns CDR1 SGHRS and CDR2 YFSETQ. V dropped 3 bases and J dropped 1; count of bases not matched to a gene: 3.

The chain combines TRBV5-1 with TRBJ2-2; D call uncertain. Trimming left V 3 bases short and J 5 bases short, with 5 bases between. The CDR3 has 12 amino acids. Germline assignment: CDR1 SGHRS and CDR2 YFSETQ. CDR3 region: CASSSWTGELFF. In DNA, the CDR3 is TGCGCCAGCAGCTCGTGGACCGGGGAGCTGTTTTTT. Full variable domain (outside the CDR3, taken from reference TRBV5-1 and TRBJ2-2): KAGVTQTPRYLIKTRGQQVTLSCSPISGHRSVSWYQQTPGQGLQFLFEYFSETQRNKGNFPGRFSGRQFSNSRSEMNVSTLELGDSALYLCASSSWTGELFFGEGSRLTVL.

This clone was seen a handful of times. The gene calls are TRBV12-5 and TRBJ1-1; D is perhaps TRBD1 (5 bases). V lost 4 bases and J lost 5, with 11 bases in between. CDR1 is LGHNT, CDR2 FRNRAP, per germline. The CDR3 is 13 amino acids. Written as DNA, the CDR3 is TGTGCTAGTGGTTCCGAGAAGGGGACTGAAGCTTTCTTT. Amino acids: CASGSEKGTEAFF.

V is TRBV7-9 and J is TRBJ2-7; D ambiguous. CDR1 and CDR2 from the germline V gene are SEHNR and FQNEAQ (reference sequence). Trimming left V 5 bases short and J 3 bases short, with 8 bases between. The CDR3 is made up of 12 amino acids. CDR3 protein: CASSPDGYEQYF. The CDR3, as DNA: TGTGCCAGCAGCCCTGACGGCTACGAGCAGTACTTC.

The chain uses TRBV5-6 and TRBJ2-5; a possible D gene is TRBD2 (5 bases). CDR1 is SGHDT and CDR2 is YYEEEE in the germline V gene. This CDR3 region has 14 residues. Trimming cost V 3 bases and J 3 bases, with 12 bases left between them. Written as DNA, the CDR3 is TGTGCCAGCAGCTATCCGGGATCAAAAGAGACCCAGTACTTC. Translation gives CASSYPGSKETQYF.

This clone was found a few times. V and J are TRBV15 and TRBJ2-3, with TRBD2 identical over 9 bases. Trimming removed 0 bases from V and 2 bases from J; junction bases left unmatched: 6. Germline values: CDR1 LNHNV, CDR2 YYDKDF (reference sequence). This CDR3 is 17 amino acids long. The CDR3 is CATSRDFSGRSTDTQYF. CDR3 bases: TGTGCCACCAGCAGAGATTTCAGCGGGAGGTCCACAGATACGCAGTATTTT. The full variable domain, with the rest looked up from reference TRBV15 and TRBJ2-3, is DAMVIQNPRYQVTQFGKPVTLSCSQTLNHNVMYWYQQKSSQAPKLLFHYYDKDFNNEADTPDNFQSRRPNTSFCFLDIRSPGLGDTAMYLCATSRDFSGRSTDTQYFGPGTRLTVL.

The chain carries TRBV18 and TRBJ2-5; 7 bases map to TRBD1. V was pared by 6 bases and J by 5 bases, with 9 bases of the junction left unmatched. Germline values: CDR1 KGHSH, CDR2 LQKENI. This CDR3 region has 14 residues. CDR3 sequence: CASSLHRGGETQYF. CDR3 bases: TGTGCCAGCTCCCTACACAGGGGTGGGGAGACCCAGTACTTC.

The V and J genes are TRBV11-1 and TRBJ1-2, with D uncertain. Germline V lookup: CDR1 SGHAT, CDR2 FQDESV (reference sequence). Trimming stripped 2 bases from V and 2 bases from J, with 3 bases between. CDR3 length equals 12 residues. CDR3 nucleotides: TGTGCCAGCAGCTTAAACAACTATGGCTACACCTTC. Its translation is CASSLNNYGYTF.